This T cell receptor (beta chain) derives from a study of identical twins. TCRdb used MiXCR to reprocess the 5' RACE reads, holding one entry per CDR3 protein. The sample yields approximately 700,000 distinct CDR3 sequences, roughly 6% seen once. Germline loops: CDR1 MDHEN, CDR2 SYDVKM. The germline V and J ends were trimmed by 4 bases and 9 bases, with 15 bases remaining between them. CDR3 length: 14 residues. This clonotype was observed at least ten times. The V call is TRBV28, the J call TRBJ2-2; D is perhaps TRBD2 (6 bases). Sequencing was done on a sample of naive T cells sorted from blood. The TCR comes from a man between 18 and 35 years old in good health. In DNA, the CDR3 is TGTGCCAGCAGTTCGGGACTCACTCGTCGGGAGCTGTTTTTT. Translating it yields CASSSGLTRRELFF.